A selection of T cell receptor beta chains follows, all from one sample in a study of blood T cell repertoires in COVID-19. Assay: immunoSEQ multiplex PCR; the TCRdb copy retains only in-frame clones and omits some. The data show 300,000 or so clones, approximately 88% seen once. The sample comprised peripheral blood. Source of these receptors: a woman in her 30s who had recovered from COVID-19. Both conserved end residues are part of each CDR3. A D gene is named only where the DNA matches it firmly. For some rows the clone size is stated as once, few or many, or as a class when expanded; others skip it.

v_call	clone_size	j_call	d_call	cdr3_nt	cdr3_aa
TRBV18	.	TRBJ2-1	.	TGTGCCAGCTCCTCCGGAAAAGACACAGAGCAGTTCTTC	CASSSGKDTEQFF
TRBV15	.	TRBJ2-3	TRBD2	TGTGCCACCAGCAGGGCGGGGACTAAAGCAGATACGCAGTATTTT	CATSRAGTKADTQYF
TRBV7-9	.	TRBJ2-3	.	TGTGCCAGCACCCAATTTTCCACAGATACGCAGTATTTT	CASTQFSTDTQYF
TRBV7-2	.	TRBJ2-5	TRBD2	TGTGCCAGCAGGTCTAGCGGGGGTCTAGAGACCCAGTACTTC	CASRSSGGLETQYF
TRBV4-1	.	TRBJ1-2	.	TGCGCCAGCAGTCTGAAGGAGGGCGTTAACTATGGCTACACCTTC	CASSLKEGVNYGYTF
TRBV30	.	TRBJ1-1	TRBD1	TGTGCCGGCATGGACAGGGTCACTGAAGCTTTCTTT	CAGMDRVTEAFF
TRBV9	.	TRBJ2-7	TRBD1	TGTGCCAGCAGCGTCTCCCTTGGGACAGACTACGAGCAGTACTTC	CASSVSLGTDYEQYF
TRBV18	few	TRBJ2-1	.	TGTGCCAGCTCACCACGCAGGTACAATGAGCAGTTCTTC	CASSPRRYNEQFF
TRBV20-1	.	TRBJ2-3	TRBD2	TGCAGTGCTATTGATAGCGGGGTAGCAGATACGCAGTATTTT	CSAIDSGVADTQYF
TRBV3-1/TRBV3-2	.	TRBJ2-3	.	TGTGCCAGCAGCCAAGATATGGATACGCAGTATTTT	CASSQDMDTQYF